A selection of T cell receptor beta chains follows, all from one sample in a study of CD8 T cells in ankylosing spondylitis. TCRdb reprocessed the 5' RACE reads via MiXCR and lists one record per CDR3 protein. The sample lists around 150,000 distinct CDR3 sequences; 5.5% to 7.5% were seen once. Sequenced sample: blood, either unsorted or a sorted T cell fraction (not recorded which). The receptors here all came from a female donor with ankylosing spondylitis or in good health (not recorded which). The conserved cysteine and the conserved F or W are not part of the CDR3 here.

TRBJ1-2,TRBV7-9,ASSPRDSKPYGYT
TRBJ2-3,TRBV10-3,AISRQGVTDTQY
TRBJ1-6,TRBV7-2,ASSLYRGGGNSPLH
TRBJ2-2,TRBV12-3/TRBV12-4,ASSRGGTGELF
TRBJ2-1,TRBV7-8,ASRKGEIYNEQF
TRBJ2-7,TRBV5-6,ASSLELRGIPYEQY
TRBJ2-1,TRBV5-4,ASSLVGGRSYNEQF
TRBJ2-7,TRBV19,AILDVVDYEQY
TRBJ1-2,TRBV6-1,ASSEGANYGYT
TRBJ1-1,TRBV12-3/TRBV12-4,ASSLSGYNTEAF
TRBJ2-2,TRBV4-2,ASSQDGTSRSGELF
TRBJ2-7,TRBV9,ASSVATQSLEQY
TRBJ1-1,TRBV7-2,ASSTRTGTNTEAF
TRBJ1-3,TRBV5-1,ASSTAEGGGNTIY
TRBJ1-5,TRBV15,ATSRDGETGTRFGNQPQH
TRBJ1-5,TRBV19,ASSTGRNQPQH
TRBJ1-3,TRBV7-2,ASRGGEDKGPGNTIY
TRBJ1-2,TRBV2,ASRRDGYGYT
TRBJ2-3,TRBV27,ASRLAGASTDTQY
TRBJ2-2,TRBV5-1,ASSWTPTGNTGELF
TRBJ2-3,TRBV4-3,ASSLTVGAPSTDTQY
TRBJ2-6,TRBV5-4,ASSSRKSGANVLT
TRBJ2-5,TRBV5-1,ASSHIPGETQY
TRBJ1-1,TRBV7-8,ASSSDMNTEAF
TRBJ2-5,TRBV12-3/TRBV12-4,ASSLGQEETQY
TRBJ1-1,TRBV20-1,SGRTNTEAF
TRBJ2-3,TRBV12-3/TRBV12-4,AFSLRSGGLLGTDTQY
TRBJ1-1,TRBV11-2,ASTPYTEAF
TRBJ1-4,TRBV4-2,ASSQEPPSATNEKLF
TRBJ2-3,TRBV5-1,ASSSIPGQYTDTQY
TRBJ1-3,TRBV7-8,ASSHRGSGNTIY
TRBJ1-2,TRBV5-1,ASNPAPGFNYGYT
TRBJ2-7,TRBV12-3/TRBV12-4,ASSPSWVAGGYEQY
TRBJ2-6,TRBV20-1,SARDSWVGGRKANVLT
TRBJ1-2,TRBV7-9,ASSPVGGGGSYT
TRBJ2-5,TRBV20-1,SALSDETQY
TRBJ2-5,TRBV5-6,ASSLGDLGTQY
TRBJ1-2,TRBV12-3/TRBV12-4,ASNTGQMGGYT
TRBJ2-5,TRBV5-5,ASSLEAGSETQY
TRBJ1-5,TRBV25-1,ASSEPGSNQPQH